The 6 T cell receptor beta chains listed next were all sequenced from one sample in a study of shared clonotypes between healthy human individuals. Here immunoSEQ multiplex PCR was the method, and the copy in TCRdb shows in-frame clones only, minus some. This table holds 2.3 million or so clones, 93% found once. Sequencing input: naive CD4+ T cells from PBMCs. Stated subset: CD45RA+ positively selected. The receptors come from a man aged 18 to 30 in good health. Some clones in this sample may be carry-over from other donors' samples.

The chain carries TRBV6-6 and TRBJ1-2, with 7 bases identical to TRBD1. V shed 2 bases, J shed 3 bases, and the junction held 3 bases outside the gene matches. Germline values: CDR1 MNHNY, CDR2 SVGAGI (reference sequence). CDR3 length equals 14 residues. The DNA for the CDR3 is TGTGCCAGCAGTTACCGGGGGACAGACTATGGCTACACCTTC. It specifies CASSYRGTDYGYTF.

The V and J genes are TRBV27 and TRBJ2-1, with D maybe TRBD1 (5 bases). The V end was cut by 10 bases, the J end by 0 bases, with 13 bases between. The CDR3 runs to 14 residues. Germline V gene data show CDR1 as MNHEY and CDR2 as SMNVEV (reference sequence). The CDR3 is CATRGQNSYNEQFF. The CDR3 bases are TGTGCCACCCGAGGACAAAACTCCTACAATGAGCAGTTCTTC.

Written as DNA, the CDR3 is TGTGCCAGCAGTTACTCGGACCAAGCTGGAAACACCATATATTTT. Its protein is CASSYSDQAGNTIYF. The rearrangement uses TRBV6-6 and TRBJ1-3; no firm D call. This CDR3 has 15 residues. The ends were cut back, 0 bases at V and 2 bases at J, with 8 bases in the middle. Germline loops: CDR1 MNHNY, CDR2 SVGAGI (reference sequence).

The chain recombines TRBV7-2 with TRBJ1-2; D remains unclear. There are 12 residues in the CDR3. V was pared by 1 base and J by 5 bases, with 5 bases between. The germline gives CDR1 SGHTA, CDR2 FQGNSA. CDR3 in amino acids: CASSLDLYGYTF. Here the CDR3 DNA reads TGTGCCAGCAGCTTAGACTTGTATGGCTACACCTTC.

The rearrangement links TRBV5-1 to TRBJ2-3; D is possibly TRBD2 (6 bases). Deletions cut 0 bases from V and 2 bases from J, with 10 bases between. This CDR3 has 15 amino acids. Germline loops: CDR1 SGHRS, CDR2 YFSETQ. The CDR3 DNA reads as TGCGCCAGCAGCTTGGGGCGGGGTCCCACAGATACGCAGTATTTT. Protein sequence: CASSLGRGPTDTQYF.

V is TRBV19 and J is TRBJ2-7; D call uncertain. CDR1 LNHDA and CDR2 SQIVND come from the germline V gene (reference sequence). V was cut by 0 bases and J by 0 bases, with 12 bases left in between. The CDR3 runs to 16 residues. The CDR3: CASSIEWSVSSYEQYF. The CDR3 DNA is TGTGCCAGTAGTATAGAATGGTCGGTAAGCTCCTACGAGCAGTACTTC.